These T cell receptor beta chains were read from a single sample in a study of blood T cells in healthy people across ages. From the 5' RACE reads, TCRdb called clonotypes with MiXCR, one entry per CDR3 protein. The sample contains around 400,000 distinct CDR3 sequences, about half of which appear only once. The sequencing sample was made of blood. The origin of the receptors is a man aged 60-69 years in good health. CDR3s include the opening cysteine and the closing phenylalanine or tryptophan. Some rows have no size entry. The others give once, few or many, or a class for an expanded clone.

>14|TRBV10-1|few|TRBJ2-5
CASSRDRHQETQYF
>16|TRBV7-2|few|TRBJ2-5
CASSFATSGSGETQYF
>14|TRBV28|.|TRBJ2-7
CASSLRAQGSEQYF
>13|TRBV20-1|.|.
CSARGGPTYEQYF
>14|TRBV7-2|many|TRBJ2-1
CASSGTSGSTEQFF
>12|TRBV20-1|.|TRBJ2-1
CSARAGIDEQFF
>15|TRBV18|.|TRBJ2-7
CASSLDLGRAYEQYF
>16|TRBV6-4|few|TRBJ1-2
CASSDWDRGGRYGYTF
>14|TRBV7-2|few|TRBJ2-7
CASSLDVAAYEQYF
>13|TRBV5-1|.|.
CASSLTKDYEQYF
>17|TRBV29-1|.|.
CSVAPGGGGGFQETQYF
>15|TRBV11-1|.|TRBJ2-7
CASSPTSGSSHEQYF
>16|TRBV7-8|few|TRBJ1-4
CASSPGQGRLGEKLFF
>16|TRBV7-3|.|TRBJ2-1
CASSLNRGGRLNEQFF
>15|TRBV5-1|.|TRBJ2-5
CASSLGDSNNNEQYF
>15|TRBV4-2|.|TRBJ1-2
CASSQEGRGRVGYTF
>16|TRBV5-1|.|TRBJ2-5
CASSLAERGGYGTQYF
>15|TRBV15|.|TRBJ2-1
CATSFRTSGYNEQFF
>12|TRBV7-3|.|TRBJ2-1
CASSGQIGEQFF
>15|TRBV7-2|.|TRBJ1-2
CASSLLGRRKSGYTF
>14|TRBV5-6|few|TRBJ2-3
CASSQTLGIDTQYF
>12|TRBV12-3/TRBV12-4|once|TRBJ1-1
CASSVMNTEAFF
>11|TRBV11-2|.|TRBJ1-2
CASSFGSGYTF
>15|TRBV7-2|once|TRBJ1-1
CASSFWDGHTTEAFF
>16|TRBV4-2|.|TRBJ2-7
CASSQSSGLLVYEQYF
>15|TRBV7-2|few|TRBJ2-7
CASSSLAGGGWEQYF
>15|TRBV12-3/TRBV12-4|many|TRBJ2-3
CASSFGGASTDTQYF
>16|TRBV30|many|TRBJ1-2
CAWTHLGAGEDGGYTF
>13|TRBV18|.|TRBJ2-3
CASSPLSTDTQYF
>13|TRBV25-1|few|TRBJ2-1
CASSELAGIEQFF
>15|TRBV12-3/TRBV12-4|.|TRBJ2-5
CASSFSASREETQYF
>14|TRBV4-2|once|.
CASSPGEGAYEQYF
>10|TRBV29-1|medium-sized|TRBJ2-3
CSVGTDTQYF
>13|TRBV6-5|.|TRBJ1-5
CASSYGRGQPQHF
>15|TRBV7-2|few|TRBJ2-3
CASSRRWSGTDTQYF
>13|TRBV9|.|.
CASSPTLTYEQYF
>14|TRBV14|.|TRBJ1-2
CASSQVAVNYGYTF
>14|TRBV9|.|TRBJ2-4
CASSVGGGGNIQYF
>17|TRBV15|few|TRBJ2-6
CATSRDHQGSGANVLTF
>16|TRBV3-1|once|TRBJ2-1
CASPSCGTRVYNEQFF